The text below deals with one TCR beta chain. Its antigen is still unknown. Only in-frame clones appear in the TCRdb table, and some are missing; sequencing was by immunoSEQ multiplex PCR. The repertoire holds over 250,000 clones, 80% to 90% seen once, with about 1% in the top ten. These data belong to a study of cytomegalovirus exposure and HLA in healthy donors. Study-wide results and limits: Specificity of a few CMV-associated chains for CMV antigens was verified in vitro. Most TCR sequences were seen very rarely across donors, but some public TCRs occurred in many.

The CDR3 spans 16 residues. The V segment lost 3 bases and the J segment 7 bases; nucleotides outside the gene matches: 9. Germline CDR1 and CDR2: MNHEY and SMNVEV (reference sequence). The V gene is TRBV27, the J gene TRBJ2-1; 10 nucleotides align to TRBD2. Sequencing input: PBMCs. This TCR was sampled from a woman under 30 in good health and CMV-seronegative. The CDR3 sequence: CASSFIAGGLRNEQFF. CDR3 DNA: TGTGCCAGCAGTTTTATAGCGGGGGGCCTTAGGAATGAGCAGTTCTTC.